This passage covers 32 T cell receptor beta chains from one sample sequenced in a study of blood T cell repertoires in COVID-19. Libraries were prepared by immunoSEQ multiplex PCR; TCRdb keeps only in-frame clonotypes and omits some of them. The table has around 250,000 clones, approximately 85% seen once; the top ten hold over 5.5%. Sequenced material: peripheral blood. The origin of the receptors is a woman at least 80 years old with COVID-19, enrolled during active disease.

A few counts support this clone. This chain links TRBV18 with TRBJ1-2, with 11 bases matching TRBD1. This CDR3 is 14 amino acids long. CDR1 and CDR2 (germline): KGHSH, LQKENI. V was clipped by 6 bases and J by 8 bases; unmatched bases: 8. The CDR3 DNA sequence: TGTGCCAGCTCTACGGGGACAGGGGGAGCCGGCTACACCTTC. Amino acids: CASSTGTGGAGYTF.

The chain's CDR3 is CASRDSGGPYNEQFF. The CDR3 DNA is TGTGCCAGCAGGGACAGCGGGGGTCCCTACAATGAGCAGTTCTTC. The chain recombines TRBV2 with TRBJ2-1; 8 positions agree with TRBD2. The CDR3 length is 15 residues. J was trimmed by 2 bases and V by 6 bases; bases with no gene match: 6. Germline-derived CDR1 and CDR2 are SNHLY and FYNNEI.

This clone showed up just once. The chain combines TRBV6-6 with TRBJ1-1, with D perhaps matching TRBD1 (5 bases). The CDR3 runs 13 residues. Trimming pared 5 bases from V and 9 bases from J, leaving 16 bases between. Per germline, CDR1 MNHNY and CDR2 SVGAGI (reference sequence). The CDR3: CASSPDTLGKAFF. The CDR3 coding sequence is TGTGCCAGCAGTCCGGACACACTCGGAAAAGCTTTCTTT.

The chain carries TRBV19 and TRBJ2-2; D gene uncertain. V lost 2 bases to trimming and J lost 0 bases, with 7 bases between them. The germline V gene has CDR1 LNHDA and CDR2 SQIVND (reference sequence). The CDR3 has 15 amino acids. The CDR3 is CASSIKRTNTGELFF. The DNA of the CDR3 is TGTGCCAGTAGTATAAAGCGCACGAACACCGGGGAGCTGTTTTTT.

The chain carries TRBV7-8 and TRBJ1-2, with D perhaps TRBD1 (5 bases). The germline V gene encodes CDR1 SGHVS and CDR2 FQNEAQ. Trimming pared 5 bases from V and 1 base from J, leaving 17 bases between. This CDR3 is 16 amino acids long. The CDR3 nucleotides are TGTGCCAGCAGCCCTCGCGGCGGGGCCGGTAACTATGGCTACACCTTC. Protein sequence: CASSPRGGAGNYGYTF. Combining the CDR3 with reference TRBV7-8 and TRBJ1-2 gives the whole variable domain GAGVSQSPRYKVAKRGQDVALRCDPISGHVSLFWYQQALGQGPEFLTYFQNEAQLDKSGLPSDRFFAERPEGSVSTLKIQRTQQEDSAVYLCASSPRGGAGNYGYTFGSGTRLTVV.

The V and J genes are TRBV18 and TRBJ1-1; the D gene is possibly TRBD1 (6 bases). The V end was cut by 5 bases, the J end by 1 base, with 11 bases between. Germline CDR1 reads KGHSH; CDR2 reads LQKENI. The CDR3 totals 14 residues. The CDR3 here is CASSVQGGNTEAFF. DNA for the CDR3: TGTGCCAGCTCAGTACAAGGGGGGAACACTGAAGCTTTCTTT.

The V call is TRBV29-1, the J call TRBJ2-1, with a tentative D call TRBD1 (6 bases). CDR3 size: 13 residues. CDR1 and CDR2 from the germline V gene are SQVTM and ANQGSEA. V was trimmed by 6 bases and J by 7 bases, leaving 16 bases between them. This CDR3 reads CSVGLQGKNEQFF. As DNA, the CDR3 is TGCAGCGTCGGACTGCAGGGGAAAAATGAGCAGTTCTTC.

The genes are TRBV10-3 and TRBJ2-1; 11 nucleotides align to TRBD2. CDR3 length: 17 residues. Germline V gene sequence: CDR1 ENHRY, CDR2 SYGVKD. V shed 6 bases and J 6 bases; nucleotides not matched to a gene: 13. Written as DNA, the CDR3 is TGTGCCATCAGCCCTTCTAGCGGGGGGCCCCCTCCCAATGAGCAGTTCTTC. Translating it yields CAISPSSGGPPPNEQFF.

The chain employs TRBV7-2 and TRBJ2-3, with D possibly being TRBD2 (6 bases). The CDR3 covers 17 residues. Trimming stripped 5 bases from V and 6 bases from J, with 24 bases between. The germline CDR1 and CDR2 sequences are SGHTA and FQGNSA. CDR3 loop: CASSAVGGGGGIDTQYF. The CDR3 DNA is TGTGCCAGCAGCGCCGTTGGCGGTGGGGGAGGCATTGATACGCAGTATTTT. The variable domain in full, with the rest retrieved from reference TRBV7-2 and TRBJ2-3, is GAGVSQSPSNKVTEKGKDVELRCDPISGHTALYWYRQSLGQGLEFLIYFQGNSAPDKSGLPSDRFSAERTGGSVSTLTIQRTQQEDSAVYLCASSAVGGGGGIDTQYFGPGTRLTVL.

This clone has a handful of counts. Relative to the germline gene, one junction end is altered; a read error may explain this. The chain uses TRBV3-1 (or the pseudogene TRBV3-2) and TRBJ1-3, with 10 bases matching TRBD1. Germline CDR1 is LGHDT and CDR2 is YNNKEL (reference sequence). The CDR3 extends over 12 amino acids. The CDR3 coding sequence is TGTGCCAGCACCTATCCGGGACAGGGGTTGCATTTT. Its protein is CASTYPGQGLHF.

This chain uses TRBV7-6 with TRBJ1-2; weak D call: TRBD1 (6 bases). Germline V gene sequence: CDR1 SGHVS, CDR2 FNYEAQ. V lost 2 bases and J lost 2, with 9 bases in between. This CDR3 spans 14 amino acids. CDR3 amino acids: CASSLRDTNYGYTF. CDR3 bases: TGTGCCAGCAGCTTAAGGGACACGAACTATGGCTACACCTTC.

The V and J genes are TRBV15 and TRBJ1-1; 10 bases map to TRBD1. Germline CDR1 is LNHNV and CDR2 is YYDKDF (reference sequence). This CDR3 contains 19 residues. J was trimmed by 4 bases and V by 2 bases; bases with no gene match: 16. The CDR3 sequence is CATSRSVVDRGFIGTEAFF. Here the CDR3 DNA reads TGTGCCACCAGCAGATCGGTAGTGGACAGGGGGTTTATCGGCACTGAAGCTTTCTTT.

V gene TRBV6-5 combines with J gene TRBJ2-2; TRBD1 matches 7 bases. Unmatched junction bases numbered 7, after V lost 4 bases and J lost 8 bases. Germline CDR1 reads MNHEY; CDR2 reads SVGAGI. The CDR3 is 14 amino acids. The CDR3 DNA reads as TGTGCCAGCAGTTCGCGACAGGGAACGGGGGAGCTGTTTTTT. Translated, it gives CASSSRQGTGELFF.

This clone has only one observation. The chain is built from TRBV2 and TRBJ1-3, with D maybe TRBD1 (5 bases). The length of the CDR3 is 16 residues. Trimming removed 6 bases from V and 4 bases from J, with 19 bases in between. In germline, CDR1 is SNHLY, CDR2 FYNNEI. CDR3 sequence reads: CASRGRAPMGGNTIYF. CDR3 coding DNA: TGTGCCAGCAGGGGCAGGGCTCCCATGGGGGGAAACACCATATATTTT.

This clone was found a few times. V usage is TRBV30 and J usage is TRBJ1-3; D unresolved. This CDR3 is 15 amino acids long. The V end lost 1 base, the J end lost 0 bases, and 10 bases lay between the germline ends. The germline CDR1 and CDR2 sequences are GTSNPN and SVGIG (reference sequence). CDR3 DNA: TGTGCCTGGAGTGCCAACAGCTTCTCTGGAAACACCATATATTTT. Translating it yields CAWSANSFSGNTIYF.

CDR3 DNA: TGTGCCAGCAGCCAAGGCGGGGTATCTGGAAACACCATATATTTT. It codes for CASSQGGVSGNTIYF. This rearrangement joins TRBV3-1 (or the pseudogene TRBV3-2) to TRBJ1-3, with D unresolved. This CDR3 has 15 residues. V was clipped by 1 base and J by 1 base, with 8 bases between them. Germline loops: CDR1 LGHDT, CDR2 YNNKEL (reference sequence).

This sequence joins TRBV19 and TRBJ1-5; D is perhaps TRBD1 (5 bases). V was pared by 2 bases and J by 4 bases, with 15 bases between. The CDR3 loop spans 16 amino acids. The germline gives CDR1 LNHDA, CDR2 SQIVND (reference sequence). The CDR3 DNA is TGTGCCAGTAGTATACTAGGGGTAAACGGTAATCAGCCCCAGCATTTT. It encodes CASSILGVNGNQPQHF.

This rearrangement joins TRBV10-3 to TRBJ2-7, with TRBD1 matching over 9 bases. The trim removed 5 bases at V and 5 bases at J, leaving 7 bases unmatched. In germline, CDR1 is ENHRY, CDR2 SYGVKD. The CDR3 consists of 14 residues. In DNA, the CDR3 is TGTGCCATCAGTTCCGGGACAGGGCCACACGAGCAGTACGTC. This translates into CAISSGTGPHEQYV.

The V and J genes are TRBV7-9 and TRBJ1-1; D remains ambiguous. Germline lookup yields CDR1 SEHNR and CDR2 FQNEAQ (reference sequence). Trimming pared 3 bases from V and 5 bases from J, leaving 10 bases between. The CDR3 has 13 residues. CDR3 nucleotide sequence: TGTGCCAGCAGCTTCCTACCGAGTACTGAAGCTTTCTTT. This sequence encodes CASSFLPSTEAFF.

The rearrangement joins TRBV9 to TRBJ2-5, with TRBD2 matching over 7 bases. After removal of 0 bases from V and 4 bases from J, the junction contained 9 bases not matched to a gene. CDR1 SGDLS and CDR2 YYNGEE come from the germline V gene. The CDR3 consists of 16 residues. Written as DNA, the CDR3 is TGTGCCAGCAGCGTAGAGGCTTGGATAGCGGGAGAGACCCAGTACTTC. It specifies CASSVEAWIAGETQYF.

CDR3 residues: CASSLTGGPSQPQHF. DNA for the CDR3: TGTGCCAGCAGCCTTACAGGGGGCCCGAGTCAGCCCCAGCATTTT. V and J are TRBV11-1 and TRBJ1-5; 9 nucleotides align to TRBD1. Germline values: CDR1 SGHAT, CDR2 FQDESV (reference sequence). V was clipped by 5 bases and J by 6 bases; unmatched bases: 8. The CDR3 is 15 residues long.

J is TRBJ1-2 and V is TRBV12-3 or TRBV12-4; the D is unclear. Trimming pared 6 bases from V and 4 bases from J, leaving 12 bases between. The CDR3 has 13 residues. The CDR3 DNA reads TGTGCCAGCAGCGTTCCTTGGGCCTATGGCTACACCTTC. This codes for CASSVPWAYGYTF.

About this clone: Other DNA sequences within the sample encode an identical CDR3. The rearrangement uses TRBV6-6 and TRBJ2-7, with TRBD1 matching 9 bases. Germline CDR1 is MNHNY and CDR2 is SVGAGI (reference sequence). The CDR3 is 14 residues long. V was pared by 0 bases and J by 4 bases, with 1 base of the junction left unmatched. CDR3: CASSYSGQGYEQYF. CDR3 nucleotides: TGTGCCAGCAGTTACTCGGGACAGGGTTACGAGCAGTACTTC.

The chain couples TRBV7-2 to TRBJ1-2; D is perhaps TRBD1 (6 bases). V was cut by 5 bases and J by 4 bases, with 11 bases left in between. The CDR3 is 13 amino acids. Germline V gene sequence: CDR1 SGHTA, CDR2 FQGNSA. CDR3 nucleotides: TGTGCCAGCAGCCAGGACAGTAGCTATGGCTACACCTTC. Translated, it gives CASSQDSSYGYTF.

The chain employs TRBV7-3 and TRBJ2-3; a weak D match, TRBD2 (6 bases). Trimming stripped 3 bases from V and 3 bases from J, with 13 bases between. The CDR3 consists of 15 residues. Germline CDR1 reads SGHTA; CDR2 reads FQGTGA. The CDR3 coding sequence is TGTGCCAGCAGCTTTTTGGGAGGTGGGACAGATACGCAGTATTTT. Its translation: CASSFLGGGTDTQYF.

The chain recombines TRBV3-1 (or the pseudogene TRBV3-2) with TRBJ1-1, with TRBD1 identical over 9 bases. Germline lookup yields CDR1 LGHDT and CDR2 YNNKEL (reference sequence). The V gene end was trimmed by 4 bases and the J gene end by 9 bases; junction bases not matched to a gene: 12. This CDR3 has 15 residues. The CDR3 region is CASSPQGTGLVKAFF. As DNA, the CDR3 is TGTGCCAGCAGCCCTCAAGGGACAGGGCTGGTGAAAGCTTTCTTT.

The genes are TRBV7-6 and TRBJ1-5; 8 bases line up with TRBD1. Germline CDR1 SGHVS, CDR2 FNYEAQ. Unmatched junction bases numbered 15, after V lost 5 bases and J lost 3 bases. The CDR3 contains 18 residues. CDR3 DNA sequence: TGTGCCAGCAGCCCCCGGTCTCCAGGGGGCTTTAACAATCAGCCCCAGCATTTT. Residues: CASSPRSPGGFNNQPQHF.

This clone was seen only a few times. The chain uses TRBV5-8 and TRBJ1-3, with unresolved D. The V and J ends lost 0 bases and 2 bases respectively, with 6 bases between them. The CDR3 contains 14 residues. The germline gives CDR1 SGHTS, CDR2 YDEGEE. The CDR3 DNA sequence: TGTGCCAGCAGCTTGGAGACTCCTGGAAACACCATATATTTT. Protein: CASSLETPGNTIYF.

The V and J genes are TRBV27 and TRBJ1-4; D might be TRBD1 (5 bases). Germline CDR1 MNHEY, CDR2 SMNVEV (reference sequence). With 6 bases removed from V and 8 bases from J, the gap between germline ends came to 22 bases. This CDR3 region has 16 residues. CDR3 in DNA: TGTGCCAGCAGCCAGGGCGTGGGCCGCCGGTGGGAAAAACTGTTTTTT. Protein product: CASSQGVGRRWEKLFF.

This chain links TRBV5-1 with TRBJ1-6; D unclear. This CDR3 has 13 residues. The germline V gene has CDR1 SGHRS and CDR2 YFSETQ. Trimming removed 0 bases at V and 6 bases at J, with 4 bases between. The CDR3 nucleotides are TGCGCCAGCAGCTTGGTGAGTAATTCACCCCTCCACTTT. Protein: CASSLVSNSPLHF.

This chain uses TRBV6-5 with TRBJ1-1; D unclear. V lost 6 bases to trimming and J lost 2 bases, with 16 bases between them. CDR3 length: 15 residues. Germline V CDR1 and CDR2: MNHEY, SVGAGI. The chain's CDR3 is CASSPSGGRNTEAFF. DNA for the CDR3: TGTGCCAGCAGCCCCAGCGGAGGGAGAAACACTGAAGCTTTCTTT.

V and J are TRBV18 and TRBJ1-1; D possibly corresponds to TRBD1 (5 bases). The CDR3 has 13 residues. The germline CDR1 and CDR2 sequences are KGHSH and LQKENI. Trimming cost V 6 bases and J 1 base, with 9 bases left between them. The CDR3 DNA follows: TGTGCCAGCTCGGCGGGGGGGAACACTGAAGCTTTCTTT. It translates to CASSAGGNTEAFF.